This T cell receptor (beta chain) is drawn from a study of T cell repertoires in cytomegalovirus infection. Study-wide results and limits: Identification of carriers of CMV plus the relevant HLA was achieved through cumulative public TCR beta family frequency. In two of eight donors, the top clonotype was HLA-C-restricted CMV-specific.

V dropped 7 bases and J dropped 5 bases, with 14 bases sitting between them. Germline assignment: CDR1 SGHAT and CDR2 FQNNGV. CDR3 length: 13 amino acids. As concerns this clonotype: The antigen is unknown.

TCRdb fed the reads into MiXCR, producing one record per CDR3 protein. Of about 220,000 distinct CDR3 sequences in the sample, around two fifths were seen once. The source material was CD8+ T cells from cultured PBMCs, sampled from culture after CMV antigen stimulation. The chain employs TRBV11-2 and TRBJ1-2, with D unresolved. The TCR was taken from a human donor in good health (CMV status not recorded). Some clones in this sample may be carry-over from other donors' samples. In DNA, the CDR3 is TGTGCCAGCACCTTTGGGAAGGGTTATGGCTACACCTTC. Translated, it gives CASTFGKGYGYTF.